This T cell receptor beta chain is drawn from a study of T cells in localized non-small cell lung cancer. Method: immunoSEQ multiplex PCR; TCRdb's copy keeps in-frame clones and lacks some. The sample records approximately 63,000 clones, roughly 89% being singletons. Sequences were derived from peripheral blood, sampled before any cancer treatment. The receptor comes from a man aged 35 to 70 with stage I squamous cell lung carcinoma.

This chain's CDR3 is CASSSSGEKLFF. DNA for the CDR3: TGTGCCAGCAGCTCTAGTGGCGAAAAACTGTTTTTT. The J gene is TRBJ1-4, the V gene TRBV7-8, with no clear D. This CDR3 region has 12 residues. Germline V gene data show CDR1 as SGHVS and CDR2 as FQNEAQ. V lost 4 bases to trimming and J lost 8 bases, with 8 bases between them.